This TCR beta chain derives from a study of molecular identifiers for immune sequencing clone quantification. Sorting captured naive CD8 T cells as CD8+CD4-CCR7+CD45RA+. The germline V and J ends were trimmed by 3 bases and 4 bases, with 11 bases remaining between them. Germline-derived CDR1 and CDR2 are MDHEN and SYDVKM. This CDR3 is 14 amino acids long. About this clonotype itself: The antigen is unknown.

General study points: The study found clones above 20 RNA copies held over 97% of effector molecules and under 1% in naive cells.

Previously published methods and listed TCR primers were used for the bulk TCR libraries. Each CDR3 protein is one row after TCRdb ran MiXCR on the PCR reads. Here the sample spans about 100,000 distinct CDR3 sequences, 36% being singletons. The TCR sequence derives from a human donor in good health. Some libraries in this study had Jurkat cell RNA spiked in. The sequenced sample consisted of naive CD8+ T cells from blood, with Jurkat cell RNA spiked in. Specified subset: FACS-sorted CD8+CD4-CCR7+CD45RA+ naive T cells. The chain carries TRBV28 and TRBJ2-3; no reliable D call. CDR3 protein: CASSLLRTPDTQYF. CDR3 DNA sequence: TGTGCCAGCAGTTTGTTACGCACCCCAGATACGCAGTATTTT.